These 26 T cell receptor beta chains share one sample of origin, sequenced in a study of vaccination and CD4 T cells after COVID-19. Cultured CD4+ T cells had their DNA profiled by the Oncomine TCR Beta short-read assay. In TCRdb, the PCR reads were re-called with MiXCR into one record per CDR3 protein. The data show a few thousand distinct CDR3 sequences, approximately 39% seen once. Treatment indicated: roughly ten-day PBMC culture with coronavirus spike peptide pools or control peptides (ViraFEST assay). Researchers collected the unexposed donor's CD4+ T cells before the COVID-19 pandemic (2011-2018). These TCRs' antigens remain unknown. Sequenced: CD4+ T cells from blood, cultured in vitro. The origin of the receptors is a human donor in good health.

This clonotype has more than one count but fewer than ten. The genes are TRBV6-1 and TRBJ1-1; D is unclear. V shed 6 bases and J shed 2 bases, with 16 bases lying between them. This CDR3 spans 15 amino acids. Germline V gene sequence: CDR1 MNHNS, CDR2 SASEGT. CDR3 DNA: TGTGCCAGCAGCCCTGACCGGGCGGGTAACACTGAAGCTTTCTTT. It is translated as CASSPDRAGNTEAFF.

In its sample, this clonotype is medium-sized. This chain uses TRBV30 with TRBJ1-1; D call uncertain. The CDR3 spans 11 residues. The germline CDR1 and CDR2 sequences are GTSNPN and SVGIG (reference sequence). Between the trimmed V and J ends, which lost 0 bases and 8 bases, there was a span of 7 bases. The CDR3 loop reads CAWSVRGEAFF. DNA for the CDR3: TGTGCCTGGAGTGTACGCGGAGAAGCTTTCTTT. Drawing the rest from reference TRBV30 and TRBJ1-1, the complete variable domain is SQTIHQWPATLVQPVGSPLSLECTVEGTSNPNLYWYRQAAGRGLQLLFYSVGIGQISSEVPQNLSASRPQDRQFILSSKKLLLSDSGFYLCAWSVRGEAFFGQGTRLTVV.

This chain uses TRBV25-1 with TRBJ2-1; a weak D match, TRBD2 (5 bases). This CDR3 contains 14 residues. V lost 6 bases and J lost 2, with 11 bases in between. From germline, CDR1 is MGHDK and CDR2 SYGVNS. The CDR3 here is CASREDGAYNEQFF. DNA of the CDR3: TGTGCCAGCAGGGAGGACGGAGCCTACAATGAGCAGTTCTTC. Supplemented by reference TRBV25-1 and TRBJ2-1, the full variable domain reads EADIYQTPRYLVIGTGKKITLECSQTMGHDKMYWYQQDPGMELHLIHYSYGVNSTEKGDLSSESTVSRIRTEHFPLTLESARPSHTSQYLCASREDGAYNEQFFGPGTRLTVL.

The CDR3 DNA reads as TGTGCCAGCAGCGTAGGAGTCAGCCCGGGAGAGACCCAGTACTTC. Translated, it gives CASSVGVSPGETQYF. The rearrangement uses TRBV9 and TRBJ2-5, with no clear D. The CDR3 runs to 15 residues. The germline V and J ends were trimmed by 0 bases and 4 bases, with 13 bases remaining between them. CDR1 and CDR2 from the germline V gene are SGDLS and YYNGEE.

This sequence joins TRBV18 and TRBJ1-2; 9 nucleotides agree with TRBD1. CDR1 KGHSH and CDR2 LQKENI come from the germline V gene. This CDR3 comprises 13 residues. The J segment lost 4 bases and the V segment lost 10 bases, leaving 7 bases of the junction unmatched. CDR3 coding DNA: TGTGCCACCTCGGGACAGGGAATCTATGGCTACACCTTC. Its protein is CATSGQGIYGYTF.

This sequence joins TRBV20-1 and TRBJ1-3; TRBD1 might be the D (5 bases). Trimming left V 3 bases short and J 1 base short, with 19 bases between. The germline CDR1 and CDR2 sequences are DFQATT and SNEGSKA (reference sequence). This CDR3 is 17 amino acids long. CDR3 nucleotides: TGCAGTGCTAGCGGGACCTACCAACAAGAATCTGGAAACACCATATATTTT. This encodes CSASGTYQQESGNTIYF.

This chain uses TRBV5-1 with TRBJ2-3, with TRBD1 matching over 7 bases. Germline CDR1 and CDR2: SGHRS and YFSETQ. The CDR3 covers 14 residues. Germline trimming cut 4 bases from V and 4 bases from J; bases unmatched to any gene: 6. This chain's CDR3 is CASSTRQGADTQYF. CDR3 nucleotide sequence: TGCGCCAGCAGCACGCGACAGGGTGCAGATACGCAGTATTTT.

DNA of the CDR3: TGCAGTGCCCTCTCCATCTTGGCTGAAGCTTTCTTT. This codes for CSALSILAEAFF. This chain uses TRBV20-1 with TRBJ1-1, with D unclear. The CDR3 contains 12 residues. V was pared by 6 bases and J by 6 bases, with 14 bases between. Germline loops: CDR1 DFQATT, CDR2 SNEGSKA (reference sequence).

The rearrangement links TRBV11-2 to TRBJ2-7, with a tentative D call TRBD1 (6 bases). Trimming removed 3 bases at V and 4 bases at J, with 16 bases between. Germline V lookup: CDR1 SGHAT, CDR2 FQNNGV. The CDR3 is 15 amino acids. This chain's CDR3 is CASSFTDSRPYEQYF. The CDR3 DNA sequence: TGTGCCAGCAGCTTCACGGACAGTCGACCGTACGAGCAGTACTTC.

This clonotype has only a few counts. This chain links TRBV27 with TRBJ1-2, with 9 bases matching TRBD1. The J segment lost 2 bases and the V segment lost 4 bases, leaving 5 bases of the junction unmatched. The CDR3 runs 15 residues. Germline V gene data show CDR1 as MNHEY and CDR2 as SMNVEV (reference sequence). CDR3 nucleotides: TGTGCCAGCAGTTCCGGGACAGGGCACAACTATGGCTACACCTTC. It yields the protein CASSSGTGHNYGYTF.

The rearrangement joins TRBV20-1 to TRBJ2-2; D unresolved. Per the germline V gene, CDR1 is DFQATT and CDR2 is SNEGSKA (reference sequence). Trimming pared 3 bases from V and 3 bases from J, leaving 11 bases between. The CDR3 is 14 residues long. The CDR3 reads CSARSGRDTGELFF. CDR3 nucleotide sequence: TGCAGTGCTAGGTCCGGGCGCGACACCGGGGAGCTGTTTTTT.

This clonotype was observed a few times. CDR3 nucleotides: TGTGCCAGCAGAGGACTCCGACAGGGTAATAATTCACCCCTCCACTTT. Residues: CASRGLRQGNNSPLHF. The chain recombines TRBV7-9 with TRBJ1-6; 7 nucleotides line up with TRBD1. CDR1 and CDR2 (germline): SEHNR, FQNEAQ (reference sequence). This CDR3 comprises 16 residues. The J segment lost 5 bases and the V segment lost 6 bases, leaving 10 bases of the junction unmatched.

V gene TRBV2 combines with J gene TRBJ2-5, with 8 nucleotides matching TRBD1. V shed 5 bases, J shed 3 bases, and the junction held 5 bases outside the gene matches. Germline V gene lookup returns CDR1 SNHLY and CDR2 FYNNEI. The CDR3 runs to 14 residues. In DNA, the CDR3 is TGTGCCAGCAGTCTCCAGGGGGCCGAAGAGACCCAGTACTTC. Protein: CASSLQGAEETQYF.

This clonotype was observed a handful of times. The chain has TRBV20-1 and TRBJ2-5; D tentatively reads TRBD1 or TRBD2 (5 bases each). CDR3 length equals 13 residues. CDR1 and CDR2 (germline): DFQATT, SNEGSKA (reference sequence). Trimming left V 1 base short and J 5 bases short, with 11 bases between. The DNA for the CDR3 is TGCAGTGCTAGAGGTGCCTGGGGGGAGACCCAGTACTTC. Translated, it gives CSARGAWGETQYF.

The rearrangement links TRBV9 to TRBJ1-2; unclear D gene. The CDR3 has 14 amino acids. CDR1 SGDLS and CDR2 YYNGEE come from the germline V gene. Trimming shortened V by 0 bases and J by 8 bases, and 14 bases separated the two germline ends. The CDR3 region has the DNA TGTGCCAGCAGCGTAGCTGAGACCCTCGGGGGCTACACCTTC. Protein: CASSVAETLGGYTF.

This clonotype was picked up one time. V usage is TRBV6-1 and J usage is TRBJ2-7; the D is unclear. The V end was cut by 0 bases, the J end by 0 bases, with 9 bases between. This CDR3 region has 15 residues. Looked up from germline, CDR1 is MNHNS and CDR2 is SASEGT. The CDR3: CASSEASLSSYEQYF. Here the CDR3 DNA reads TGTGCCAGCAGTGAAGCTAGCCTGAGCTCCTACGAGCAGTACTTC.

In this sample, this clonotype turned up a few times. The genes are TRBV14 and TRBJ1-6, with 9 nucleotides matching TRBD1. The trim removed 4 bases at V and 11 bases at J, leaving 12 bases unmatched. The germline V gene encodes CDR1 SGHDN and CDR2 FVKESK. This CDR3 comprises 16 residues. Written as DNA, the CDR3 is TGTGCCAGCAGCCGACCGGACAGGGGAGACTGGCCACCCCTCCACTTT. Protein sequence: CASSRPDRGDWPPLHF.

This clonotype came up a few times. V gene TRBV15 combines with J gene TRBJ1-1, with D unclear. Germline V lookup: CDR1 LNHNV, CDR2 YYDKDF (reference sequence). The CDR3 loop spans 14 amino acids. Trimming took 0 bases from V and 8 from J, leaving 13 bases between them. CDR3 in DNA: TGTGCCACCAGCAGAGATCACGGAGCACAGGAAGCTTTCTTT. It is translated as CATSRDHGAQEAFF.

V and J are TRBV10-2 and TRBJ1-2; D is ambiguous. Germline lookup yields CDR1 WSHSY and CDR2 SAAADI. V dropped 9 bases and J dropped 0 bases, with 5 bases sitting between them. The CDR3 consists of 11 residues. CDR3 in DNA: TGCGCCAGGAATTCTAACTATGGCTACACCTTC. It yields the protein CARNSNYGYTF.

The rearrangement links TRBV5-4 to TRBJ2-2, with D perhaps matching TRBD1 (7 bases). Germline CDR1 SGHNT, CDR2 YYREEE (reference sequence). This CDR3 region has 15 residues. Trimming shortened V by 4 bases and J by 5 bases, and 15 bases separated the two germline ends. DNA for the CDR3: TGTGCCAGCAGCCCGGGGGACAGACCTACCGGGGAGCTGTTTTTT. It codes for CASSPGDRPTGELFF. The full variable domain, completed using reference TRBV5-4 and TRBJ2-2, is ETGVTQSPTHLIKTRGQQVTLRCSSQSGHNTVSWYQQALGQGPQFIFQYYREEENGRGNFPPRFSGLQFPNYSSELNVNALELDDSALYLCASSPGDRPTGELFFGEGSRLTVL.

The chain employs TRBV6-2 or TRBV6-3 and TRBJ1-1; 8 nucleotides align to TRBD1. V was pared by 6 bases and J by 1 base, with 7 bases of the junction left unmatched. The CDR3 loop spans 15 amino acids. Germline V gene data show CDR1 as MNHEY and CDR2 as SVGEGT. CDR3 in DNA: TGTGCCAGCAGCCAGAGGACAGGGTCGAACACTGAAGCTTTCTTT. Protein product: CASSQRTGSNTEAFF.

The J gene is TRBJ1-1, the V gene TRBV7-2; D perhaps matches TRBD1 (5 bases). The CDR3 length is 15 residues. The V gene lost 1 base and the J gene lost 3 bases, with 12 bases spanning the gap. Germline V gene sequence: CDR1 SGHTA, CDR2 FQGNSA. Written as DNA, the CDR3 is TGTGCCAGCAGCTTAGAGTATGGGGGGTACACTGAAGCTTTCTTT. It codes for CASSLEYGGYTEAFF.

This rearrangement joins TRBV6-1 to TRBJ1-1, with D hard to call. The CDR3 has 13 amino acids. Germline V gives CDR1 MNHNS, CDR2 SASEGT. Trimming took off 7 bases at V and 5 bases at J, with 14 bases between the two ends. CDR3 DNA sequence: TGTGCCAGCACTTCCCACCCGGGGACTGAAGCTTTCTTT. Translating gives CASTSHPGTEAFF.

This chain connects TRBV10-2 to TRBJ1-1, with a possible D match to TRBD1 (6 bases). The V and J ends lost 6 bases and 5 bases respectively, with 19 bases between them. CDR3 length: 15 residues. The V gene's germline CDR1 is WSHSY and CDR2 SAAADI. CDR3 DNA: TGCGCCAGCAGACAGGGTCTTCTACCGAGGACTGAAGCTTTCTTT. Amino acid sequence: CASRQGLLPRTEAFF.

This clonotype has only a few counts. The chain employs TRBV6-1 and TRBJ1-5; D gene uncertain. Trimming took off 7 bases at V and 5 bases at J, with 9 bases between the two ends. CDR1 MNHNS and CDR2 SASEGT come from the germline V gene. The CDR3 has 12 amino acids. In DNA, the CDR3 is TGTGCCAGCACAACCGGCGATCAGCCCCAGCATTTT. It codes for CASTTGDQPQHF.

The DNA of the CDR3 is TGTGCCAGCAGGGGATGGGGGGCCCTCACAGATACGCAGTATTTT. Translating it yields CASRGWGALTDTQYF. The rearrangement links TRBV6-1 to TRBJ2-3, with D tentatively TRBD1 or TRBD2 (6 bases each). V lost 6 bases and J lost 2, with 15 bases in between. The CDR3 has 15 residues. Per germline, CDR1 MNHNS and CDR2 SASEGT.